This T cell receptor (beta chain) was sequenced in a study of blood T cell repertoires in COVID-19. Study-wide background: From the United States, Italy and Spain came samples of acute and convalescent COVID-19. Sample material is recorded as cDNA or gDNA derived from T cells, B-cell-depleted T cells, or PBMCs.

In the original workflow: Using reference gene primer amplification, nucleated cell counts were estimated. Method: immunoSEQ multiplex PCR; TCRdb's copy keeps in-frame clones and lacks some. V, J and clone size reflect that table, while D and trimming were determined from the DNA. The table shows about 200,000 clones, with 75% to 90% occurring only once. CDR3 size: 15 residues. The chain has TRBV21-1 and TRBJ2-7; TRBD1, the table's D call, was not compared with the DNA. TRBV21-1 is assigned pseudogene status. The TCR was taken from a man between 60 and 75 years old with acute or convalescent COVID-19. The sequencing input was peripheral blood. This CDR3 is CASSKWVKGQYEQYF. CDR3 nucleotide sequence: TGTGCCAGCAGCAAGTGGGTAAAGGGGCAGTACGAGCAGTACTTC.